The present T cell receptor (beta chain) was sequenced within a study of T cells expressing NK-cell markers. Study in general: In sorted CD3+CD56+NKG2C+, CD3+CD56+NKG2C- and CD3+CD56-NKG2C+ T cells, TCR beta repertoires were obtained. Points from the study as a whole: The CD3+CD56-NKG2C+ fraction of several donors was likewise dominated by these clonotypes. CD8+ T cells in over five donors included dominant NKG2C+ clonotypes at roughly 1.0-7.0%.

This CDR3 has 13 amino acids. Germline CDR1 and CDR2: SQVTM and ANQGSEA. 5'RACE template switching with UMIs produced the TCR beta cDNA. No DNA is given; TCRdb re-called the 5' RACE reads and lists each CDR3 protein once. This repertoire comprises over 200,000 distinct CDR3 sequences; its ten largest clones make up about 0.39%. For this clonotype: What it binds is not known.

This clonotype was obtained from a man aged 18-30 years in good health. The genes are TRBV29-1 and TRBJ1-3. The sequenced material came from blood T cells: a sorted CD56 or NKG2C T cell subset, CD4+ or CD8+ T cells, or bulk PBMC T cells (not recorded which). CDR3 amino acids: CSVATGSGNTIYF.